Shown below are 13 T cell receptor beta chains from a single sample sequenced in a study of blood T cell repertoires in COVID-19. Here immunoSEQ multiplex PCR was the method, and the copy in TCRdb shows in-frame clones only, minus some. The sample consists of hundreds of thousands of clones, more than 90% of them appearing once. The source material was PBMCs or T cells enriched from blood (not recorded which). The receptors derive from a man between 60 and 75 years old who had recovered from COVID-19.

This clone was detected only once. The chain is built from TRBV6-1 and TRBJ1-2; tentatively, D is TRBD1 (6 bases). V lost 3 bases, J lost 8 bases, and 13 bases lay in between. The CDR3 sequence is 13 residues long. Germline V lookup: CDR1 MNHNS, CDR2 SASEGT. The CDR3 is CASSEGTFGGYTF. DNA of the CDR3: TGTGCCAGCAGTGAGGGGACATTTGGGGGCTACACCTTC.

The V call is TRBV10-1, the J call TRBJ2-1, with 8 nucleotides matching TRBD2. The CDR3 is 15 amino acids. Per the germline V gene, CDR1 is WNHNN and CDR2 is SYGVQD (reference sequence). J gave up 3 bases and V 6 bases, and 7 bases lay outside the gene matches. The CDR3 protein is CASSARAGGYNEQFF. The CDR3 region has the DNA TGCGCCAGCAGCGCCAGGGCGGGAGGCTACAATGAGCAGTTCTTC.

The chain carries TRBV2 and TRBJ2-3; possible D gene TRBD1, 5 bases. Germline assignment: CDR1 SNHLY and CDR2 FYNNEI. The CDR3 contains 15 residues. Trimming stripped 3 bases from V and 1 base from J, with 11 bases between. The CDR3 bases are TGTGCCAGCAGTGAGGTGGAGACAGGCACAGATACGCAGTATTTT. Its translation: CASSEVETGTDTQYF.

This chain connects TRBV7-2 to TRBJ2-7; 10 bases agree with TRBD2. The trim removed 3 bases at V and 13 bases at J, leaving 6 bases unmatched. Germline V gene data show CDR1 as SGHTA and CDR2 as FQGNSA. CDR3 size: 12 residues. The CDR3 sequence is CASSLGTSVLYF. As DNA, the CDR3 is TGTGCCAGCAGCTTGGGGACTAGCGTTTTATACTTC.

A note on this clone: The sample contains more than one DNA sequence encoding this CDR3. The chain recombines TRBV6-5 with TRBJ2-1, with 11 bases aligning to TRBD2. Germline CDR1 and CDR2: MNHEY and SVGAGI. V lost 6 bases to trimming and J lost 4 bases; unmatched junction nucleotides: 5. This CDR3 has 15 residues. The chain's CDR3 is CASRLLAGGYNEQFF. Written as DNA, the CDR3 is TGTGCCAGCAGGCTCCTAGCGGGAGGTTACAATGAGCAGTTCTTC.

The CDR3 loop is CAISVSPSNYGYTF. The DNA of the CDR3 is TGTGCCATCAGTGTCTCCCCGAGTAACTATGGCTACACCTTC. The V and J genes are TRBV10-3 and TRBJ1-2; D call uncertain. Looked up from germline, CDR1 is ENHRY and CDR2 is SYGVKD. Trimming cost V 4 bases and J 1 base, with 10 bases left between them. This CDR3 has 14 amino acids.

In its sample, this clone was seen once. V and J are TRBV29-1 and TRBJ1-5; D is perhaps TRBD1 (5 bases). Trimming shortened V by 4 bases and J by 0 bases, and 10 bases separated the two germline ends. Per the germline V gene, CDR1 is SQVTM and CDR2 is ANQGSEA. This CDR3 is built from 14 residues. DNA for the CDR3: TGCAGCGTTGTACTGGGGCATAGCAATCAGCCCCAGCATTTT. This translates into CSVVLGHSNQPQHF.

This sequence joins TRBV9 and TRBJ2-3, with D unclear. Germline CDR1 is SGDLS and CDR2 is YYNGEE. CDR3 size: 13 residues. V was trimmed by 0 bases and J by 5 bases, leaving 7 bases between them. The CDR3 sequence: CASSVGGRDTQYF. The CDR3 DNA is TGTGCCAGCAGCGTAGGAGGAAGAGATACGCAGTATTTT.

The chain has TRBV7-6 and TRBJ2-5; D ambiguous. The germline V and J ends were trimmed by 1 base and 5 bases, with 8 bases remaining between them. Germline V gene sequence: CDR1 SGHVS, CDR2 FNYEAQ. The CDR3 is 13 residues long. CDR3 residues: CASSLGLEETQYF. CDR3 sequence (DNA): TGTGCCAGCAGCTTAGGTCTCGAGGAGACCCAGTACTTC.

This clone was seen just once. The chain links TRBV10-3 to TRBJ1-3; tentatively, D is TRBD1 (5 bases). Trimming shortened V by 3 bases and J by 0 bases, and 9 bases separated the two germline ends. Germline CDR1 is ENHRY and CDR2 is SYGVKD. The CDR3 length is 15 residues. The CDR3 protein is CAISETTVSGNTIYF. In nucleotides, the CDR3 is TGTGCCATCAGTGAAACGACAGTCTCTGGAAACACCATATATTTT.

The chain links TRBV27 to TRBJ1-5, with D unclear. CDR1 and CDR2 from the germline V gene are MNHEY and SMNVEV (reference sequence). V lost 5 bases, J lost 11 bases, and 19 bases lay in between. This CDR3 has 14 residues. The DNA of the CDR3 is TGTGCCAGCAGTCTCAAATTTCGGGGAGGAGCCCAGCATTTT. Translating it yields CASSLKFRGGAQHF.

V is TRBV12-5 and J is TRBJ2-6; D remains ambiguous. V lost 4 bases and J lost 0, with 4 bases in between. The CDR3 covers 14 residues. CDR1 LGHNT and CDR2 FRNRAP come from the germline V gene. DNA of the CDR3: TGTGCTAGTGGTTCGTACTCTGGGGCCAACGTCCTGACTTTC. It is translated as CASGSYSGANVLTF.

This chain links TRBV3-1 (or the pseudogene TRBV3-2) with TRBJ2-1; 10 bases are a match to TRBD2. Trimming at V came to 2 bases and at J to 4 bases, leaving 2 bases not matched to a gene. From germline, CDR1 is LGHDT and CDR2 YNNKEL (reference sequence). The CDR3 is 15 residues long. The CDR3 is CASSQKGLAYNEQFF. The CDR3 DNA reads TGTGCCAGCAGCCAAAAGGGACTAGCGTACAATGAGCAGTTCTTC.